This record looks at one TCR beta chain sequence and its context. The antigen is not known. Profiled with immunoSEQ multiplex PCR; TCRdb holds only in-frame clones, not every one. The data contain 450,000 to 600,000 clones, around three quarters of them singletons. The data derive from a study of shared clonotypes between healthy human individuals. Per the germline V gene, CDR1 is SGHAT and CDR2 is FQDESV (reference sequence). The CDR3 totals 13 residues. After removal of 7 bases from V and 3 bases from J, the junction contained 6 bases not matched to a gene. The study enrolled healthy HIV-negative adults without recent acute infections or vaccinations as donors. Study-level findings and limits: In having few donors, the study represented limited genetic and exposure-history diversity.

The chain links TRBV11-1 to TRBJ2-7, with 7 bases aligning to TRBD2. The clonotype comes from a middle-aged woman in good health. Some clones in this sample may be carry-over from other donors' samples. Sequencing used PBMCs. CDR3 sequence (DNA): TGTGCCAGCAAAATCGAGCGGGACTACGAGCAGTACTTC. Translating it yields CASKIERDYEQYF.